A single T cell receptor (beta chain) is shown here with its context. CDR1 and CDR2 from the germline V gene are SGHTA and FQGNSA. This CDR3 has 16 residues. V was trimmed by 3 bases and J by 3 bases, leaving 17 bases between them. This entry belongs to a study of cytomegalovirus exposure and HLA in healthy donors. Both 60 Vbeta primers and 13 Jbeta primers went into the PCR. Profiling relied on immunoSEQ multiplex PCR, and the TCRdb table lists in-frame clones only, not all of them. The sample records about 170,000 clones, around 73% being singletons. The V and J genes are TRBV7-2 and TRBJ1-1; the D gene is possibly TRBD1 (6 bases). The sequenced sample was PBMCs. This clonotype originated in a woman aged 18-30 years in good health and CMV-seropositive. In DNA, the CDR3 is TGTGCCAGCAGCTTCCCGGGACACTTCTATTACACTGAAGCTTTCTTT. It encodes CASSFPGHFYYTEAFF.